The clone carrying this T cell receptor (beta chain) was recorded a few times. Antigen specificity is unknown. MiXCR, applied by TCRdb to the PCR reads, yields one record per CDR3 protein. The sample lists 25,000 to 30,000 distinct CDR3 sequences; over 40% were seen once. Trimming shortened V by 4 bases and J by 7 bases, and 11 bases separated the two germline ends. CDR1 and CDR2 from the germline V gene are SQVTM and ANQGSEA. This CDR3 spans 13 amino acids. These data come from a study of vaccination and CD4 T cells after COVID-19. Time point in this sample: late sampling 161 to 241 days after vaccination in a few convalescent patients. Whole-study results and caveats: Median numbers of SARS-CoV-2-reactive clonotypes increased from roughly 21 to 40 (not a significant change).

Sequenced material: CD4+ T cells from blood, taken about 7 months after SARS-CoV-2 vaccination. The sequence derives from a human donor who had recovered from COVID-19. The rearrangement uses TRBV29-1 and TRBJ1-6, with a weak D call TRBD1 (6 bases). The CDR3 DNA reads as TGCAGCGTTGGCCAGGGGCGAAATTCACCCCTCCACTTT. Translation: CSVGQGRNSPLHF. The whole variable domain, remainder taken from reference TRBV29-1 and TRBJ1-6, is SAVISQKPSRDICQRGTSLTIQCQVDSQVTMMFWYRQQPGQSLTLIATANQGSEATYESGFVIDKFPISRPNLTFSTLTVSNMSPEDSSIYLCSVGQGRNSPLHFGNGTRLTVT.